Below are 10 T cell receptor beta chains sequenced from a single sample in a study of blood T cell repertoires in COVID-19. Assay: immunoSEQ multiplex PCR; the TCRdb copy retains only in-frame clones and omits some. In the table there are about 210,000 clones, about four fifths of which are singletons. Sequencing was performed on peripheral blood. Receptors were obtained from a woman aged 45 to 65 with acute or convalescent COVID-19.

V usage is TRBV4-2 and J usage is TRBJ2-1; 7 bases are a match to TRBD1. Looked up from germline, CDR1 is LGHNA and CDR2 is YNFKEQ. The CDR3 is made up of 15 amino acids. Losses at the gene ends were 1 base for V and 4 bases for J; bases not matched to a gene: 4. The CDR3 spells CASSQGGQLYNEQFF. The DNA of the CDR3 is TGTGCCAGCAGCCAAGGGGGACAGCTTTACAATGAGCAGTTCTTC.

The V gene is TRBV20-1, the J gene TRBJ2-5; unclear D gene. V dropped 3 bases and J dropped 4 bases, with 3 bases sitting between them. In germline, CDR1 is DFQATT, CDR2 SNEGSKA (reference sequence). The CDR3 extends over 10 amino acids. This CDR3 is CSASLETQYF. The DNA for the CDR3 is TGCAGTGCTAGCCTAGAGACCCAGTACTTC.

This rearrangement joins TRBV19 to TRBJ1-4, with TRBD1 matching 9 bases. Unmatched junction bases numbered 9, after V lost 6 bases and J lost 1 base. The germline V gene has CDR1 LNHDA and CDR2 SQIVND (reference sequence). This CDR3 is built from 17 residues. The CDR3 is CASRPLTGGRTNEKLFF. DNA of the CDR3: TGTGCCAGTAGGCCATTGACAGGGGGTAGAACTAATGAAAAACTGTTTTTT.

The chain couples TRBV28 to TRBJ2-3; tentatively, D is TRBD1 (6 bases). Germline V lookup: CDR1 MDHEN, CDR2 SYDVKM. This CDR3 contains 13 residues. Between the trimmed V and J ends, which lost 7 bases and 7 bases, there was a span of 15 bases. The CDR3 sequence: CASKEGGGNTQYF. The CDR3 DNA sequence: TGTGCCAGCAAAGAAGGGGGTGGGAATACGCAGTATTTT.

This clone was seen just once. The gene calls are TRBV9 and TRBJ2-3; perhaps TRBD2 as D (6 bases). The CDR3 length is 14 residues. V lost 2 bases and J 1 base, leaving 8 bases between the germline ends. CDR1 SGDLS and CDR2 YYNGEE come from the germline V gene. Written as DNA, the CDR3 is TGTGCCAGCAGCGTTGGGACTCGCACAGATACGCAGTATTTT. Its translation: CASSVGTRTDTQYF.

The J gene is TRBJ2-7, the V gene TRBV6-5, with D maybe TRBD1 (6 bases). V lost 10 bases, J lost 7 bases, and 20 bases lay in between. This CDR3 has 13 residues. Germline V gives CDR1 MNHEY, CDR2 SVGAGI. This CDR3 is CATTGTLEGEQYF. The CDR3 nucleotides are TGTGCCACAACCGGGACACTTGAAGGGGAGCAGTACTTC.

This clone was observed a few times. The genes are TRBV6-6 and TRBJ2-5; TRBD1 matches at 7 bases. This CDR3 spans 15 amino acids. Losses at the gene ends were 2 bases for V and 4 bases for J; bases not matched to a gene: 7. Germline lookup yields CDR1 MNHNY and CDR2 SVGAGI (reference sequence). The CDR3 is CASSYRGRGTETQYF. CDR3 DNA sequence: TGTGCCAGCAGTTACAGGGGCAGGGGGACAGAGACCCAGTACTTC.

This clone has only a few counts. This chain uses TRBV5-1 with TRBJ2-7; 7 bases match TRBD1. V trimming: 0 bases; J trimming: 6 bases; junction bases outside the gene matches: 9. The CDR3 loop spans 15 amino acids. The V gene's germline CDR1 is SGHRS and CDR2 YFSETQ. CDR3 protein: CASSLDVTGRGEQYF. For the CDR3, the DNA is TGCGCCAGCAGCTTGGATGTGACAGGGAGAGGCGAGCAGTACTTC.

The V call is TRBV5-1, the J call TRBJ1-1; D gene unclear. The CDR3 is 13 residues long. Looked up from germline, CDR1 is SGHRS and CDR2 is YFSETQ. Trimming took off 6 bases at V and 4 bases at J, with 13 bases between the two ends. CDR3 coding DNA: TGCGCCAGCACCACAATGGAGGGCACTGAAGCTTTCTTT. Amino acid sequence: CASTTMEGTEAFF. Complete variable domain (other parts from reference TRBV5-1 and TRBJ1-1): KAGVTQTPRYLIKTRGQQVTLSCSPISGHRSVSWYQQTPGQGLQFLFEYFSETQRNKGNFPGRFSGRQFSNSRSEMNVSTLELGDSALYLCASTTMEGTEAFFGQGTRLTVV.

This clone showed up just a few times. The chain couples TRBV7-6 to TRBJ2-1; 10 bases are shared with TRBD2. With V trimmed by 2 bases and J by 0 bases, 4 bases remained unmatched. CDR1 is SGHVS, CDR2 FNYEAQ, per germline. The CDR3 has 17 residues. Written as DNA, the CDR3 is TGTGCCAGCAGCTTATCGGCTAGCGGGGGCTCCTACAATGAGCAGTTCTTC. Translation gives CASSLSASGGSYNEQFF.